This T cell receptor (beta chain) was observed in a study of technical replicates of blood from a few donors. The junction had 2 bases not matched to a gene; V was cut back by 1 base and J by 4 bases. Germline V lookup: CDR1 LNHDA, CDR2 SQIVND (reference sequence). The CDR3 length is 15 residues. This table comes from immunoSEQ multiplex PCR, and its TCRdb copy is limited to in-frame clones, with some not included. The sample contains 70,000 to 85,000 clones, around 90% of which appear only once. This clonotype was sampled from a human donor in good health. This rearrangement joins TRBV19 to TRBJ1-2; 11 bases are a match to TRBD1. Sequencing used T cells isolated from PBMCs. CDR3 residues: CASSIAGTGGYGYTF. The CDR3 nucleotides read TGTGCCAGTAGTATAGCTGGGACAGGGGGCTATGGCTACACCTTC.